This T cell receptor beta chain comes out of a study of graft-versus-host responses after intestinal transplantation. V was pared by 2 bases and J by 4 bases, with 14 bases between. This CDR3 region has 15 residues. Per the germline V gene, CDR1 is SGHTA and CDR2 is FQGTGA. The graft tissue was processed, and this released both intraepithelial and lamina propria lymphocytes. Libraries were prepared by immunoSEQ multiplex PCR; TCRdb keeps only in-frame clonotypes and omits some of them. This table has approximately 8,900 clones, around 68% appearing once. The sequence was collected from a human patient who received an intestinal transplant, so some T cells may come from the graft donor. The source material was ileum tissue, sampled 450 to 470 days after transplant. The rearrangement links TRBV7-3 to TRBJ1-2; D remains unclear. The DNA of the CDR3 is TGTGCCAGCAGCTTAGAAAGGTCGGAACCCTATGGCTACACCTTC. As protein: CASSLERSEPYGYTF.